Listed here are 9 T cell receptor beta chains from one sample, sequenced in a study of blood T cell repertoires in COVID-19. The method was immunoSEQ multiplex PCR; TCRdb's version includes in-frame clones alone and lacks a portion of them. The table lists approximately 76,000 clones, around nine tenths of them singletons. Sequenced input: peripheral blood. These receptors were obtained from a human donor in a cohort sampled during active COVID-19.

This chain joins TRBV2 and TRBJ1-5; no clear D gene. The CDR3 is 12 residues long. CDR1 is SNHLY and CDR2 is FYNNEI in the germline V gene. Trimming cost V 8 bases and J 4 bases, with 9 bases left between them. Written as DNA, the CDR3 is TGTGCCAGCGCGGTTGGTAATCAGCCCCAGCATTTT. Protein sequence: CASAVGNQPQHF.

The chain joins TRBV5-4 to TRBJ2-7; TRBD1 is a possible D gene (6 bases). Germline V gene sequence: CDR1 SGHNT, CDR2 YYREEE (reference sequence). Trimming removed 2 bases from V and 4 bases from J, with 16 bases in between. The CDR3 contains 15 residues. Here the CDR3 reads CASSLLKAGVYEQYF. CDR3 bases: TGTGCCAGCAGCTTACTCAAGGCAGGGGTGTACGAGCAGTACTTC.

The chain uses TRBV11-2 and TRBJ2-7; tentative D call: TRBD2 (6 bases). V was clipped by 4 bases and J by 9 bases, with 22 bases between them. From germline, CDR1 is SGHAT and CDR2 FQNNGV. The CDR3 covers 15 residues. CDR3 residues: CASSSREGLPRRQYF. For the CDR3, the DNA is TGTGCCAGCAGCTCACGAGAGGGACTTCCCAGGCGGCAGTACTTC.

The J gene is TRBJ2-7, the V gene TRBV27, with TRBD2 as a possible D gene (5 bases). The CDR3 covers 14 residues. Trimming left V 5 bases short and J 4 bases short, with 15 bases between. Germline V lookup: CDR1 MNHEY, CDR2 SMNVEV (reference sequence). In nucleotides, the CDR3 is TGTGCCAGCAGTATGAACCCGGGGTGGTACGAGCAGTACTTC. Protein sequence: CASSMNPGWYEQYF.

The chain carries TRBV6-1 and TRBJ1-2; D uncertain. V lost 1 base and J lost 2, with 11 bases in between. The CDR3 contains 15 residues. Germline V gene lookup returns CDR1 MNHNS and CDR2 SASEGT. CDR3 sequence: CASSEVVAGNYGYTF. DNA of the CDR3: TGTGCCAGCAGTGAAGTCGTAGCGGGCAACTATGGCTACACCTTC.

The chain uses TRBV19 and TRBJ2-7; D might be TRBD2 (5 bases). Germline V lookup: CDR1 LNHDA, CDR2 SQIVND (reference sequence). The V gene lost 5 bases and the J gene lost 3 bases, with 11 bases spanning the gap. The CDR3 loop spans 13 amino acids. In DNA form, the CDR3 reads TGTGCCAGTAGTGTACGACGGGGCTACGAGCAGTACTTC. This gives the protein CASSVRRGYEQYF.

The rearrangement uses TRBV11-2 and TRBJ1-1; the D is unclear. Trimming pared 2 bases from V and 3 bases from J, leaving 13 bases between. CDR3 length equals 15 residues. Germline V CDR1 and CDR2: SGHAT, FQNNGV. The DNA for the CDR3 is TGTGCCAGCAGCTTAAGAGATGGGCGCGACACTGAAGCTTTCTTT. Translated: CASSLRDGRDTEAFF.

A single count supports this clone. The chain carries TRBV2 and TRBJ1-6, with 7 nucleotides matching TRBD1. The CDR3 extends over 12 amino acids. Germline assignment: CDR1 SNHLY and CDR2 FYNNEI. The ends lost 10 bases at V and 7 bases at J; junction bases unmatched: 4. CDR3 sequence reads: CATRDSNSPLHF. The CDR3 DNA sequence: TGTGCCACAAGGGACAGCAATTCACCCCTCCACTTT.

The genes are TRBV28 and TRBJ1-2; TRBD1 aligns across 9 bases. The CDR3 covers 16 residues. V shed 4 bases and J 7 bases; nucleotides not matched to a gene: 13. CDR1 is MDHEN and CDR2 is SYDVKM in the germline V gene. As DNA, the CDR3 is TGTGCCAGCAGTTCAGCCGCGACAGGGGGAAACGGTGGCTACACCTTC. Translating gives CASSSAATGGNGGYTF.